The clone carrying this TCR beta chain showed up just a few times. The target antigen is unknown. This sample stems from a study of cytomegalovirus exposure and HLA in healthy donors. V lost 5 bases to trimming and J lost 1 base; unmatched junction nucleotides: 5. The CDR3 spans 14 residues. Looked up from germline, CDR1 is LNHDA and CDR2 is SQIVND (reference sequence). Points from the study as a whole: A later analysis showed that HLA-associated TCR beta chains had undergone more clonal expansion than equally common others.

A multiplex PCR was run with 60 Vbeta primers and 13 Jbeta primers. Clones were read by immunoSEQ multiplex PCR, and TCRdb kept only the in-frame ones, dropping some. The data contain about 190,000 clones, around nine tenths of them singletons. The chain uses TRBV19 and TRBJ2-7; 7 bases match TRBD1. Source material: PBMCs. The TCR was taken from a woman aged 30 to 39 in good health and CMV-seronegative. CDR3 sequence reads: CASSLTGVSYEQYF. CDR3 nucleotide sequence: TGTGCCAGTAGTCTCACAGGGGTGTCCTACGAGCAGTACTTC. The variable domain in full, completed from reference TRBV19 and TRBJ2-7, reads DGGITQSPKYLFRKEGQNVTLSCEQNLNHDAMYWYRQDPGQGLRLIYYSQIVNDFQKGDIAEGYSVSREKKESFPLTVTSAQKNPTAFYLCASSLTGVSYEQYFGPGTRLTVT.